This record looks at one TCR beta chain sequence and its context. This receptor's antigen is unknown. No qualities accompany the bases; no much larger clone lies one base away. The source of the sample is a study of cytomegalovirus exposure and HLA in healthy donors (dated by TCRdb to the late 2010s). Looking at the study overall: According to an earlier analysis of around 600 of the donors, roughly 180 million T cells yielded some 110 million unique TCR beta sequences and around 280 Gb of sequence data. An early release that covered some 640 HLA-typed donors contained approximately 300 gigabases of sequencing data and about 84 million unique TCR sequences. Of the 300 to 500 genotyped donors, less than 90% were placed in the genetic ancestry cluster associated with self-reported Caucasian donors. The study aimed to test whether signatures of past pathogen exposure could be identified by cataloging public T cell receptors. Using immunosequencing, the study profiled T cell repertoires from fewer than 700 subjects and related those repertoires to cytomegalovirus serostatus. Along with the approximately 700-subject first cohort, a separate validation cohort of roughly 110 different subjects was used. High-throughput TCR immunosequencing, statistical association of individual TCRs with disease status, and machine learning were combined to predict cytomegalovirus infection status. A later analysis re-analyzed previously published TCR beta repertoires from hundreds of donors and added high-resolution HLA genotyping to study TCR occurrence patterns. The later analysis used no new phenotypic data to find candidate immune exposures, relying instead on TCR beta sequences and their occurrence across donors. To decide whether each TCR beta V gene segment behaved as functional or pseudogenic, an earlier analysis of fewer than 750 of the donors relied on high-throughput TCR beta sequencing. Donor age, sex, ethnicity and CMV serostatus were compiled alongside the repertoire data. A later genetic analysis took genome-wide SNP genotypes for about 65% of the 666 donors and used that subset as a discovery cohort. All discovery cohort repertoires had been generated on a single sequencing platform. HLA typing covered class I and class II loci at four-digit resolution. Typing coverage differed by locus: A, B, C, DRB1 and DQB1 were typed in roughly 620-640 donors, DQA1 in 500 to 550, DPA1 in roughly 590, and DPB1 in about 450. Four to six DR-DQ haplotypes were handled as single units for association and clustering, since linkage in the cohort was strong. Among 300 to 500 genotyped donors of the cohort, an average of around 250,000 unique TCR beta nucleotide sequences was sequenced per donor, of which about 18% were non-productive. The research as a whole found: When HLA alleles, especially DR and DQ, strongly co-occurred, attributing TCR associations to individual alleles was difficult. In a later analysis, TCR association rates were found to vary across HLA loci, with the most associated TCRs seen for DRB1 alleles and the fewest for HLA-C alleles. It was suggested by the authors that the approach could potentially be generalized to other disease states and immunological phenotypes. A later analysis found that most CMV-associated TCR beta chains appeared HLA-restricted, with HLA associations seemingly driven largely by CMV exposure. A later analysis found that HLA-associated TCR beta chains were more clonally expanded and had lower generation probabilities than equally common non-associated chains. Specific HLA alleles were associated with over 15,000 TCR beta sequences at a false discovery rate of 0.05 in a later analysis. A cluster of highly shared sequence variants was judged likely to be a technical artifact of the sequencing pipeline. The earlier analysis of about 600 of the donors excluded about 16 rarely observed V segments, including chromosome 9 orphons, because counts were too low. Compared with the 666-donor mean, donors in an Asian-associated ancestry cluster had fewer N-insertions in productive TCRs, according to a later genetic analysis. In a later analysis, several top co-occurrence clusters were reported to appear linked to parvovirus B19, influenza, CMV and Epstein-Barr virus. Sequencing depth was assumed to be roughly uniform across donors in the presence/absence analyses, though that assumption may not hold. A later genetic analysis associated a missense DCLRE1C variant with V-gene and J-gene trimming of TCR beta chains, and an independent cohort replicated the association. In this cohort, only TCR beta chains were sequenced, and detectable features were limited by the absence of alpha or paired-chain data. Most TCR sequences were observed very rarely across donors, whereas some public TCRs were present in many individuals. Correlated functional status among segregating V segments might be attributable to linkage disequilibrium, but an unknown experimental factor could not be ruled out. A total of 150 or so TCR beta chains were listed by the study as associated with cytomegalovirus. Some IMGT-functional V segments, including TRBV6-2 and TRBV6-3, could not be told apart with the 87-base-pair reads, so those segments were excluded. An earlier analysis of around 500 of the donors showed that most TCR beta V segments appeared in productive rearrangements either about 87% or about 30% of the time, which broadly matched IMGT annotations. The classifier was reported to diagnose cytomegalovirus status with high specificity and sensitivity in both the original cohort and the validation cohort. In vitro tests confirmed that a few of the cytomegalovirus-associated TCR beta chains recognize cytomegalovirus antigens. A further reported finding was that TCR beta sequences accurately predicted the HLA-A and HLA-B alleles for most subjects in the first cohort. Immune exposure information for the cohort was limited to CMV serostatus. Because HLA typing was missing for some donors at each locus, association tests included only the typed subset.

The library was produced with the immunoSEQ multiplex PCR assay. A mixture of 60 forward primers for TCR Vbeta segments and 13 reverse primers for TCR Jbeta segments was used in the multiplex PCR. The CDR3 region of rearranged TCR beta genes was amplified from genomic DNA with a multiplex PCR assay. The amplified TCR beta libraries were sequenced on the Illumina HiSeq System as 87-base-pair reads. The paper's data handling went like this. A later analysis tallied tens of millions of unique TCR beta chains across the roughly 610 repertoires, and about 12 million of those chains were shared by two or more donors. Raw reads were error-corrected and collapsed into unique sequences by a nearest-neighbor algorithm in which closely related sequences were merged to remove PCR and sequencing errors. To assign V, D and J gene segments, CDR3 sequences were aligned to IMGT reference sequences. For a sequence to be retained, a match of at least six nucleotides to both a V gene segment and a J gene segment was required. A rearrangement counted as productive if the CDR3 had no stop codons and remained in frame with V and J, and every other rearrangement counted as non-productive. CDR3 was defined according to IMGT convention as the region running from the second conserved V-encoded cysteine to the conserved J-encoded phenylalanine. The earlier analysis of 550 to 650 of the donors excluded any sequence lacking an unambiguous match to a single V gene segment. An earlier analysis of several hundred of the donors called V segments functional above 56.7% productive rearrangements and segregating when the between-donor standard deviation exceeded 5%. A statistical classification framework was developed to diagnose cytomegalovirus status using the catalog of TCR beta chain sequences. In a later analysis, TCR nucleotide sequences were compared against IMGT/GENE-DB human TR gene sequences so that V and J genes could be assigned. The TCRdist pipeline was used in a later analysis to assign CDR3 sequences and most-parsimonious VDJ recombination scenarios. In a later analysis, each TCR beta chain was defined by its CDR3 amino acid sequence together with its V-gene family, and reads without a unique V-gene family were excluded. In a later analysis, 500 to 700 highly shared, low-generation-probability nucleotide sequences were removed to address suspected cross-contamination and a sequencing artifact. In a later analysis, a clonal expansion index was calculated for each public chain from normalized within-repertoire ranks of inferred template counts. In a later analysis, generation probabilities were computed using a VDJ recombination model fitted to out-of-frame rearrangements, and the results were checked against IGoR. In a later analysis, TCR-TCR, TCR-HLA and TCR-CMV co-occurrence was scored with hypergeometric tests, and a repertoire-size bias correction was applied to TCR pairs. In a later analysis, false discovery rates were estimated by permuting HLA or CMV assignments 20 times. In a later analysis, co-occurring TCRs were grouped with DBSCAN, and TCRdist sequence similarity was added when clustering was performed within HLA-allele-positive subsets. Repertoires with fewer than 30,000 or more than 120,000 public chains were left out of co-occurrence clustering, as were four to six repertoires with anomalous nucleotide sharing. Held by TCRdb, this immuneACCESS table contains in-frame sequences only and omits some clones. Under half of the omission traces to an unresolved V gene where checked; the cause of the rest is unknown. The V and J calls and the clone size are those of that table, but D and trimming were determined from the DNA. Counted in this sample were some 170,000 clones; roughly 89% of them appeared once. 0.65% to 0.9% of the sample is taken by the ten largest.

The germline V gene (reference sequence) sets CDR1 to SGHKS and CDR2 to YYEKEE. The CDR3 goes from the cysteine to the phenylalanine over 15 residues. The only DNA kept is the CDR3, 45 bases in frame from the first base. V and J lose 3 bases and 3 bases, and a span of 15 bases separates them. The cohort consisted of 650 to 850 healthy bone marrow donors. All cohort members were sampled while nominally healthy, although unrecorded immune exposures were likely present. The donor tested CMV seronegative and was one of the 352 seronegative cohort members. A peripheral blood sample was collected from each donor, and TCR beta sequencing was performed on peripheral blood mononuclear cells. The Qiagen DNeasy Blood Extraction Kit was used to extract genomic DNA from the blood cell samples.

The sequenced sample consisted of PBMCs. In this chain, TRBV5-5 is recombined with TRBJ1-1; no D segment can be confidently identified. This receptor was identified in a woman in her twenties or thirties in good health and CMV-seronegative. The nucleotide sequence is given as TGTGCCAGCAGCTCGTTTGGAGGTACGGACACTGAAGCTTTCTTT. This sequence encodes CASSSFGGTDTEAFF.